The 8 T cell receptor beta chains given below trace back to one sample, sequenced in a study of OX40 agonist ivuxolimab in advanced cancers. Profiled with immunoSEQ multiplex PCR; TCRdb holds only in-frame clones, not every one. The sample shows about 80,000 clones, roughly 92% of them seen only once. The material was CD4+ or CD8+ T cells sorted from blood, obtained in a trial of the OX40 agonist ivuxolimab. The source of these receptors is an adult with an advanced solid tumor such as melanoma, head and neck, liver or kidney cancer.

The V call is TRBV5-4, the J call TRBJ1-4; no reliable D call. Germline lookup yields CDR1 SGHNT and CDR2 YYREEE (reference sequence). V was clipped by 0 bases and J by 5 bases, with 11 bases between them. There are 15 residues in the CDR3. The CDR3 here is CASSLDRPPNEKLFF. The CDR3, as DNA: TGTGCCAGCAGCTTGGACAGACCCCCAAATGAAAAACTGTTTTTT. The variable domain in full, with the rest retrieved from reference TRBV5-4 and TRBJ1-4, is ETGVTQSPTHLIKTRGQQVTLRCSSQSGHNTVSWYQQALGQGPQFIFQYYREEENGRGNFPPRFSGLQFPNYSSELNVNALELDDSALYLCASSLDRPPNEKLFFGSGTQLSVL.

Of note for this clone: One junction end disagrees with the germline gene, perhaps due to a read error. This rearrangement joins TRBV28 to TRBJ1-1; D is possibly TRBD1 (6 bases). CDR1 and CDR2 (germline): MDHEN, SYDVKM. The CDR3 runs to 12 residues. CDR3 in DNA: TGTGCCAGCAGCCTTACACAGGGACGGGGGATCTTT. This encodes CASSLTQGRGIF.

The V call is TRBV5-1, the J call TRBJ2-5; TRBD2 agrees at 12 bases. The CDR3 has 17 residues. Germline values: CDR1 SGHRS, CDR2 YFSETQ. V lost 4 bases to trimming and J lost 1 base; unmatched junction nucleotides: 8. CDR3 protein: CASSKKGTSGPQETQYF. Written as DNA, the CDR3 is TGCGCCAGCAGCAAGAAGGGGACTAGCGGGCCCCAAGAGACCCAGTACTTC.

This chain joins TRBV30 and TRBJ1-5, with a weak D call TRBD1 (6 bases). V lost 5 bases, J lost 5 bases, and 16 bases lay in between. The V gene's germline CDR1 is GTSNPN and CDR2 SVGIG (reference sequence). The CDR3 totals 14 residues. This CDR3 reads CAWQQGQRDQPQHF. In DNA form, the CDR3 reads TGTGCCTGGCAGCAAGGACAGCGGGATCAGCCCCAGCATTTT.

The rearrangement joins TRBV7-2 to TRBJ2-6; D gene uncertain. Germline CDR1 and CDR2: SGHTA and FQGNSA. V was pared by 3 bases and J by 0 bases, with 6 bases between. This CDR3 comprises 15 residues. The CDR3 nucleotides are TGTGCCAGCAGCTTTACTGTCTCTGGGGCCAACGTCCTGACTTTC. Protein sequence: CASSFTVSGANVLTF.

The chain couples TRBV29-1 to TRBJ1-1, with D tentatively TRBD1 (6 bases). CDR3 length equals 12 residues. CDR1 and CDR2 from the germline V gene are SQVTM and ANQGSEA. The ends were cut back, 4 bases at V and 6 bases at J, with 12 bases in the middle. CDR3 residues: CSVGRGAAEAFF. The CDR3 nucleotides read TGCAGCGTTGGCAGGGGAGCGGCTGAAGCTTTCTTT.

The CDR3 sequence: CASSEQGAPEAFF. In DNA, the CDR3 is TGTGCCAGCAGCGAACAGGGGGCCCCTGAAGCTTTCTTT. The chain employs TRBV5-4 and TRBJ1-1; 9 positions agree with TRBD1. This CDR3 comprises 13 residues. With V trimmed by 4 bases and J by 6 bases, 4 bases remained unmatched. CDR1 and CDR2 from the germline V gene are SGHNT and YYREEE (reference sequence).

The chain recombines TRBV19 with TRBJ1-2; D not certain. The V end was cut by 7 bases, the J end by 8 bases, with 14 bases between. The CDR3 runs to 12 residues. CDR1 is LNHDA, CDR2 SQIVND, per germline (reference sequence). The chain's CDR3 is CASTEDGRGYTF. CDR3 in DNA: TGTGCCAGTACCGAGGACGGGCGGGGCTACACCTTC.